These 20 T cell receptor beta chains were all obtained from the same sample, sequenced in a study of cytomegalovirus exposure and HLA in healthy donors. Both 60 Vbeta primers and 13 Jbeta primers went into the PCR. Clones were sequenced by immunoSEQ multiplex PCR, and TCRdb holds only the in-frame ones, with some missing. The repertoire holds approximately 270,000 clones, 75% to 90% seen once, with more than 0.3% in the top ten. Specimen: PBMCs. All receptors come from a girl aged 2-9 years in good health and CMV-seronegative.

The chain recombines TRBV7-2 with TRBJ2-1, with 10 positions matching TRBD2. The CDR3 length is 15 residues. Germline V gene data show CDR1 as SGHTA and CDR2 as FQGNSA. V gave up 1 base and J gave up 6 bases; unmatched junction bases: 3. CDR3: CASSLELAGFNEQFF. In nucleotides, the CDR3 is TGTGCCAGCAGCTTAGAACTAGCGGGGTTCAATGAGCAGTTCTTC.

J is TRBJ2-7 and V is TRBV14, with D maybe TRBD1 (6 bases). The germline CDR1 and CDR2 sequences are SGHDN and FVKESK. This CDR3 is built from 16 residues. V was shortened by 2 bases and J by 4 bases, with 18 bases between the two germline ends. The CDR3 here is CASSQKTGKPPYEQYF. Written as DNA, the CDR3 is TGTGCCAGCAGCCAAAAAACAGGGAAGCCCCCTTACGAGCAGTACTTC.

V and J are TRBV28 and TRBJ2-5, with TRBD1 identical over 8 bases. V shed 7 bases, J shed 5 bases, and the junction held 9 bases outside the gene matches. The CDR3 extends over 14 amino acids. The germline V gene has CDR1 MDHEN and CDR2 SYDVKM. CDR3 bases: TGTGCCAGCACCCAGGGGGCCAGGGGGGAGACCCAGTACTTC. This codes for CASTQGARGETQYF.

V usage is TRBV7-2 and J usage is TRBJ2-4; 8 bases align to TRBD2. CDR1 is SGHTA, CDR2 FQGNSA, per germline. V gave up 5 bases and J gave up 8 bases; unmatched junction bases: 11. The CDR3 consists of 15 residues. This chain's CDR3 is CASSLGAVGGDIQYF. In nucleotides, the CDR3 is TGTGCCAGCAGCCTAGGAGCGGTCGGGGGGGACATTCAGTACTTC.

This rearrangement joins TRBV7-8 to TRBJ1-5, with D possibly matching TRBD1 (5 bases). The CDR3 contains 14 residues. Germline V CDR1 and CDR2: SGHVS, FQNEAQ. Trimming cost V 4 bases and J 3 bases, with 10 bases left between them. The CDR3 sequence: CASSWSGFNQPQHF. The CDR3 DNA is TGTGCCAGCAGCTGGTCAGGGTTCAATCAGCCCCAGCATTTT.

This clone was recorded a few times. V is TRBV19 and J is TRBJ1-1; D perhaps matches TRBD1 (6 bases). Trimming stripped 8 bases from V and 1 base from J, with 11 bases between. Per germline, CDR1 LNHDA and CDR2 SQIVND (reference sequence). This CDR3 has 13 residues. DNA of the CDR3: TGTGCCAGTTGCCAGGGGAAGAACACTGAAGCTTTCTTT. It yields the protein CASCQGKNTEAFF.

The J gene is TRBJ2-4, the V gene TRBV7-9; tentatively, D is TRBD2 (5 bases). CDR3 length: 18 residues. In germline, CDR1 is SEHNR, CDR2 FQNEAQ (reference sequence). The ends were cut back, 1 base at V and 3 bases at J, with 19 bases in the middle. The DNA of the CDR3 is TGTGCCAGCAGCTTAGTGGCAGGAGGTGAGGGTGACAAAAACATTCAGTACTTC. Residues: CASSLVAGGEGDKNIQYF.

This rearrangement joins TRBV6-5 to TRBJ2-1; 9 bases map to TRBD2. The germline V gene has CDR1 MNHEY and CDR2 SVGAGI. With V trimmed by 3 bases and J by 8 bases, 8 bases remained unmatched. The CDR3 loop spans 15 amino acids. In DNA, the CDR3 is TGTGCCAGCAGTTATAGGGGACTAGCCTCCGATGAGCAGTTCTTC. It yields the protein CASSYRGLASDEQFF.

V and J are TRBV28 and TRBJ1-4; possibly TRBD1 for D (6 bases). The V end lost 2 bases, the J end lost 7 bases, and 11 bases lay between the germline ends. Germline V CDR1 and CDR2: MDHEN, SYDVKM. There are 14 residues in the CDR3. The DNA for the CDR3 is TGTGCCAGCAGTTTAAACAGGGTAGCTGAAAAACTGTTTTTT. Translated, it gives CASSLNRVAEKLFF.

This chain links TRBV6-1 with TRBJ2-3; 12 nucleotides agree with TRBD2. Unmatched junction bases numbered 14, after V lost 3 bases and J lost 4 bases. The V gene's germline CDR1 is MNHNS and CDR2 SASEGT. The CDR3 length is 19 residues. For the CDR3, the DNA is TGTGCCAGCAGTGACGTAGCTTCGGGACTAGCGGGTCTCGCAGATACGCAGTATTTT. It is translated as CASSDVASGLAGLADTQYF.

This clone appeared a few times. The chain carries TRBV15 and TRBJ1-2; the D gene is possibly TRBD1 (5 bases). Germline loops: CDR1 LNHNV, CDR2 YYDKDF (reference sequence). The length of the CDR3 is 13 residues. V was trimmed by 6 bases and J by 5 bases, leaving 13 bases between them. CDR3: CATSSRGGYGYTF. The CDR3 coding sequence is TGTGCCACCAGTAGTCGGGGGGGGTATGGCTACACCTTC.

V gene TRBV4-2 combines with J gene TRBJ2-7; 12 bases agree with TRBD2. CDR1 is LGHNA, CDR2 YNFKEQ, per germline. The CDR3 is 17 amino acids. The V segment lost 1 base and the J segment 7 bases; nucleotides outside the gene matches: 11. In nucleotides, the CDR3 is TGTGCCAGCAGCCAAGTTCGGGGGACTAGCGGGCGAGGTGAGCAGTACTTC. Its translation is CASSQVRGTSGRGEQYF.

In its sample, this clone was seen once. The chain is built from TRBV27 and TRBJ2-3; D is possibly TRBD1 (6 bases). The CDR3 runs to 15 residues. CDR1 is MNHEY, CDR2 SMNVEV, per germline (reference sequence). Deletions cut 5 bases from V and 2 bases from J, with 14 bases between. The CDR3 loop reads CASSQNRDFTDTQYF. CDR3 DNA: TGTGCCAGCAGTCAGAACAGGGATTTCACAGATACGCAGTATTTT.

The chain uses TRBV7-8 and TRBJ2-1; D unclear. Per germline, CDR1 SGHVS and CDR2 FQNEAQ. The CDR3 sequence is 11 residues long. Deletions cut 2 bases from V and 7 bases from J, with 3 bases between. Written as DNA, the CDR3 is TGTGCCAGCAGCTTATCAAATGAGCAGTTCTTC. Translation gives CASSLSNEQFF.

The V call is TRBV7-9, the J call TRBJ1-6; 10 positions match TRBD1. V was clipped by 1 base and J by 7 bases; unmatched bases: 1. Germline CDR1 and CDR2: SEHNR and FQNEAQ (reference sequence). The CDR3 extends over 15 amino acids. The CDR3 DNA is TGTGCCAGCAGCTTAGGGGACAGGGGAAATTCACCCCTCCACTTT. This translates into CASSLGDRGNSPLHF.

This chain connects TRBV4-1 to TRBJ2-7; D uncertain. Per the germline V gene, CDR1 is MGHRA and CDR2 is YSYEKL. Trimming pared 0 bases from V and 12 bases from J, leaving 9 bases between. This CDR3 spans 11 amino acids. The CDR3 loop is CASSQERTGYF. As DNA, the CDR3 is TGCGCCAGCAGCCAAGAGAGAACGGGGTACTTC.

V gene TRBV9 combines with J gene TRBJ2-3, with D possibly being TRBD1 (5 bases). The germline CDR1 and CDR2 sequences are SGDLS and YYNGEE. This CDR3 has 13 amino acids. Trimming removed 8 bases at V and 2 bases at J, with 12 bases between. As DNA, the CDR3 is TGTGCCAGTAAACAGGAGAACACAGATACGCAGTATTTT. This codes for CASKQENTDTQYF.

V gene TRBV5-5 combines with J gene TRBJ2-7; D is perhaps TRBD2 (5 bases). The CDR3 sequence is 12 residues long. CDR1 and CDR2 from the germline V gene are SGHKS and YYEKEE (reference sequence). The V gene lost 4 bases and the J gene lost 4 bases, with 9 bases spanning the gap. The CDR3: CASSQREYEQYF. The CDR3 coding sequence is TGTGCCAGCAGCCAGAGGGAGTACGAGCAGTACTTC.

A note on this clone: The identical CDR3 is also encoded by other nucleotide sequences in the sample. V gene TRBV4-2 combines with J gene TRBJ2-5; D unclear. Per the germline V gene, CDR1 is LGHNA and CDR2 is YNFKEQ. The CDR3 totals 16 residues. The germline V and J ends were trimmed by 0 bases and 4 bases, with 15 bases remaining between them. DNA for the CDR3: TGTGCCAGCAGCCAAGAAGTAGGTCCCCGAGGAGAGACCCAGTACTTC. It codes for CASSQEVGPRGETQYF.

The rearrangement uses TRBV19 and TRBJ2-7, with D perhaps TRBD1 (6 bases). This CDR3 comprises 14 residues. The germline V gene encodes CDR1 LNHDA and CDR2 SQIVND (reference sequence). Trimming stripped 3 bases from V and 7 bases from J, with 16 bases between. The CDR3 here is CASSMSAGVREQYF. In DNA, the CDR3 is TGTGCCAGTAGTATGTCGGCAGGGGTGCGGGAGCAGTACTTC.